This T cell receptor (beta chain) was identified during a study of T cell responses to AZD1222 COVID-19 vaccine. The overall study: Both about-4-week and about-12-week second-dose recipients were combined.

Germline CDR1 and CDR2: LNHDA and SQIVND (reference sequence). V was clipped by 3 bases and J by 9 bases, with 21 bases between them. The CDR3 is 16 residues long. In regard to this clone: Its antigen is unknown.

Clones were read by immunoSEQ multiplex PCR, and TCRdb kept only the in-frame ones, dropping some. The sample contains about 110,000 clones, approximately 90% of which appear only once. Study-wide results and limits: Unmutated variant regions are reportedly targeted by nearly half of spike-specific TCRs. Among the donors, most were white British and more were female, and clonal diversity was possibly underestimated. CD4 TCRs covered the whole spike, strongest at regions 160-218 and 743-854.

The origin of this receptor is an adult in good health. The genes are TRBV19 and TRBJ1-5; a weak D match, TRBD1 (5 bases). Specimen: peripheral blood, collected on day 0 of AZD1222 vaccination. CDR3 protein: CASSMARASRGRPQHF. Here the CDR3 DNA reads TGTGCCAGTAGTATGGCCAGGGCCTCCCGGGGTAGGCCCCAGCATTTT.